The rows below give T cell receptor beta chains drawn from one sample of a study of human T cells and chemical hapten exposure. In TCRdb, the RACE reads were re-called with MiXCR into one record per CDR3 protein. The sample includes about 54,000 distinct CDR3 sequences, around 10% of them seen just once. Sequencing used whole blood, obtained in connection with sensitization to the hapten diphenylcyclopropenone (DPC). These receptors were collected from a woman aged 45-65 years with alopecia areata. Some clones in this sample may be carry-over from other donors' samples. Both conserved end residues are part of each CDR3. D genes are given only for firm matches. Some rows mark clone size as missing; the rest say once, few, many or name a class of expanded clone.

>TRBV29-1|NA|TRBJ2-1|NA
TGCAGCGTTGGGGAAGTTCCCCACAATGAGCAGTTCTTC
CSVGEVPHNEQFF
>TRBV27|TRBD2|TRBJ2-1|few
TGTGCCAGCAGTCCTAGCGGGGTGCGGATCTCCTACAATGAGCAGTTCTTC
CASSPSGVRISYNEQFF
>TRBV18|NA|TRBJ2-7|NA
TGTGCCAGCTCACCCGGCGGGGACGAGCAGTACTTC
CASSPGGDEQYF
>TRBV6-5|TRBD2|TRBJ2-1|many
TGTGCCAGCAGTTATCAGGGACTAGGCGCCTACAATGAGCAGTTCTTC
CASSYQGLGAYNEQFF
>TRBV6-5|TRBD2|TRBJ2-5|NA
TGTGCCAGCAGTGCCTGGAGAACTAGCGGGCAAGAGACCCAGTACTTC
CASSAWRTSGQETQYF
>TRBV27|NA|TRBJ1-5|many
TGTGCCAGCTCCCCGGCCCGGGGCACTCACCAGCCCCAGCATTTT
CASSPARGTHQPQHF
>TRBV12-3/TRBV12-4|NA|TRBJ1-6|many
TGTGCCAGCAGTTTAAGGCAGGGTAATTTTTCACCCCTCCACTTT
CASSLRQGNFSPLHF
>TRBV27|NA|TRBJ2-2|many
TGTGCCAGCAGTCTATACACCGGGGAGCTGTTTTTT
CASSLYTGELFF
>TRBV7-2|NA|TRBJ2-3|few
TGTGCCAGCAGCGATGCCATAGATACGCAGTATTTT
CASSDAIDTQYF
>TRBV19|NA|TRBJ1-5|many
TGTGCCAGTAGTATCCGGGACACCAATCAGCCCCAGCATTTT
CASSIRDTNQPQHF
>TRBV2|NA|TRBJ1-4|NA
TGTGCCAGCGGTCCTAGGGGGTCGGCTGAAAAACTGTTTTTT
CASGPRGSAEKLFF
>TRBV20-1|TRBD2|TRBJ2-5|NA
TGCGGTGCTAGAGTAGCGGGACAAGAGACCCAGTACTTC
CGARVAGQETQYF